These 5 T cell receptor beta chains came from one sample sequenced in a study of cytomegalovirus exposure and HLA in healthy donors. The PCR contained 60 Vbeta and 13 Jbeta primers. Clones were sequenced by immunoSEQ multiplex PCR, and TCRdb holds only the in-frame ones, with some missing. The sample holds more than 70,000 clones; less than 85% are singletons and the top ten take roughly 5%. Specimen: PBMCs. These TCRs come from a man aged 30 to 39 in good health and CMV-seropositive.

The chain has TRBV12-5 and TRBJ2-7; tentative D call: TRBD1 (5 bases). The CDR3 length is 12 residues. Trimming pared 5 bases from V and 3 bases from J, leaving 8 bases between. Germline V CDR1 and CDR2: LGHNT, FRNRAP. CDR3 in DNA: TGTGCTAGTGGTGCCGACAGCTACGAGCAGTACGTC. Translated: CASGADSYEQYV.

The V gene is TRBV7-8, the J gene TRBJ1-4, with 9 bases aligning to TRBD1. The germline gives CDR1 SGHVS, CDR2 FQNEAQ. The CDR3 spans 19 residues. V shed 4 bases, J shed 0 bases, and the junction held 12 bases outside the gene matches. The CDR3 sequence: CASSSRPGQGGPTNEKLFF. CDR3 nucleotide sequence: TGTGCCAGCAGCTCCCGTCCGGGACAGGGCGGCCCAACTAATGAAAAACTGTTTTTT.

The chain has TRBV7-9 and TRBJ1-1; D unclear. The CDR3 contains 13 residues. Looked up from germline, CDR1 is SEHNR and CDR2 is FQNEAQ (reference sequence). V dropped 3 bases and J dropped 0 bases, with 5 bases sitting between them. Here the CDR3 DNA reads TGTGCCAGCAGCTTGTATTTGAACACTGAAGCTTTCTTT. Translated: CASSLYLNTEAFF.

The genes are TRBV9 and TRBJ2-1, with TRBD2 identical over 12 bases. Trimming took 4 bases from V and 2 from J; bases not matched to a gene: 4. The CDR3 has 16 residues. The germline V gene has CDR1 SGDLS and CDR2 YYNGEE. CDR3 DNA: TGTGCCAGCAGCACCCGGACTAGCGGGACCTACAATGAGCAGTTCTTC. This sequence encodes CASSTRTSGTYNEQFF.

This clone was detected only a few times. The CDR3 loop reads CASRALAGGRNEQFF. CDR3 coding DNA: TGTGCCAGCAGAGCTCTAGCGGGAGGCCGGAATGAGCAGTTCTTC. The chain has TRBV27 and TRBJ2-1; 11 nucleotides line up with TRBD2. The CDR3 has 15 amino acids. CDR1 and CDR2 (germline): MNHEY, SMNVEV (reference sequence). The junction had 8 bases not matched to a gene; V was cut back by 6 bases and J by 7 bases.